The clone carrying this TCR beta chain showed up just a few times. Antigen unknown. The method was immunoSEQ multiplex PCR; TCRdb's version includes in-frame clones alone and lacks a portion of them. The sample consists of around 100,000 clones, 90% of them appearing once. These data are taken from a study of T cell responses to AZD1222 COVID-19 vaccine. Study findings and constraints: After two AZD1222 doses, spike-specific TCR breadth and depth rose versus day 0. Baseline antibody screening turned up just a handful of seropositive AZD1222 recipients. Vaccine-associated CD4 TCRs spanned spike, dominant at 160-218 and 743-854.

The CDR3 is 14 amino acids. CDR1 SGHVS and CDR2 FQNEAQ come from the germline V gene. The V and J ends lost 5 bases and 8 bases, in that order; junction bases with no gene match: 11. The chain recombines TRBV7-8 with TRBJ1-2, with TRBD1 matching over 7 bases. The TCR was taken from an adult in good health. The sequencing used peripheral blood, collected on day 0 of AZD1222 vaccination. The CDR3 bases are TGTGCCAGCAGCAACCGGGACAGTAAATGGGGCTACACCTTC. Its protein is CASSNRDSKWGYTF.